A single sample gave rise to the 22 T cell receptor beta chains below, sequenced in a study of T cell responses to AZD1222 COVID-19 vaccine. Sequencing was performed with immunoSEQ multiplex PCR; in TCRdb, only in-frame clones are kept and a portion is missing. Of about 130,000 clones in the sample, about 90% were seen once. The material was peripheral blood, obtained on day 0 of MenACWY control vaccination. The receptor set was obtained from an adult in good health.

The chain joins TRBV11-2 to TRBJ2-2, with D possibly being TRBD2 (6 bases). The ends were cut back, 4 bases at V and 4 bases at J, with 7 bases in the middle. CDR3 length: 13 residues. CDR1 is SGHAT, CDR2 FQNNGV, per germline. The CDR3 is CASSSTSTGELFF. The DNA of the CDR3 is TGTGCCAGCAGCTCGACTAGCACCGGGGAGCTGTTTTTT.

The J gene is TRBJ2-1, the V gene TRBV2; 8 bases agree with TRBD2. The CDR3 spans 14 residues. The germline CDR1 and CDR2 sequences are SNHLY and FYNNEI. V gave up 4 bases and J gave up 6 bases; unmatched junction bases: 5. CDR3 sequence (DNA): TGTGCCAGCAGTGCGGGACTAGTTTTCAATGAGCAGTTCTTC. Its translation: CASSAGLVFNEQFF.

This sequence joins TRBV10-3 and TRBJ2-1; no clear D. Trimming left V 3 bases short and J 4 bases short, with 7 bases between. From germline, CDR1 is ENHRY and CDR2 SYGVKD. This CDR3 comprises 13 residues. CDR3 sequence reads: CAISDGLYNEQFF. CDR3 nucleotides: TGTGCCATCAGTGATGGGCTATACAATGAGCAGTTCTTC.

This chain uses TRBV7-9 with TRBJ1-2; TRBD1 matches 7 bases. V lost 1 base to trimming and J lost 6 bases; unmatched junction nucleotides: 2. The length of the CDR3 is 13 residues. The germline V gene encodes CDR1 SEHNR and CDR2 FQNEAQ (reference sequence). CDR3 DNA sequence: TGTGCCAGCAGCTTAGAACAGGGGCATGGCTACACCTTC. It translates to CASSLEQGHGYTF.

The CDR3 DNA reads TGTGCCAGCAAACTTTATGGTGTTTACTCTGGAAACACCATATATTTT. Its translation is CASKLYGVYSGNTIYF. The V call is TRBV5-5, the J call TRBJ1-3; no firm D call. CDR1 is SGHKS and CDR2 is YYEKEE in the germline V gene (reference sequence). The CDR3 extends over 16 amino acids. V gave up 6 bases and J gave up 0 bases, with 16 bases separating them.

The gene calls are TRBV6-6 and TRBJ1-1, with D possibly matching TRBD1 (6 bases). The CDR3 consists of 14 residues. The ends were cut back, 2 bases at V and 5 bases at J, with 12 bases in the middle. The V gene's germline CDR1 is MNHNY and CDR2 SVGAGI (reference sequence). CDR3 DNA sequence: TGTGCCAGCAGTTACGATCAGGGGTGGACTGAAGCTTTCTTT. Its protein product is CASSYDQGWTEAFF.

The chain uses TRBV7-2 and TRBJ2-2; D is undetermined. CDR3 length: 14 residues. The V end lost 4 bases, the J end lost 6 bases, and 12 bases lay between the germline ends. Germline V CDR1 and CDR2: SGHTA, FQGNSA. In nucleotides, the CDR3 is TGTGCCAGCAGCTCTCGGCCCAGGCCCGGGGAGCTGTTTTTT. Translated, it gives CASSSRPRPGELFF.

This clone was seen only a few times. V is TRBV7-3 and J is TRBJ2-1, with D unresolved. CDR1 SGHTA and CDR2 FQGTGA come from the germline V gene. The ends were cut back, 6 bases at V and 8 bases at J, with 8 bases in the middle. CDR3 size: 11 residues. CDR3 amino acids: CASRMYDEQFF. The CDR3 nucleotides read TGTGCCAGCAGGATGTACGATGAGCAGTTCTTC.

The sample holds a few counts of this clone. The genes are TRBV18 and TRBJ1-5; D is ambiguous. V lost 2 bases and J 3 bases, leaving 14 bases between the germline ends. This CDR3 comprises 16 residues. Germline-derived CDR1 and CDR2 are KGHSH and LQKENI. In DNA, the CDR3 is TGTGCCAGCTCACCAGGTCTTGGCAGTTCCAATCAGCCCCAGCATTTT. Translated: CASSPGLGSSNQPQHF.

Here the CDR3 reads CASRGGNYGYTF. In DNA, the CDR3 is TGTGCCAGCCGAGGAGGGAACTATGGCTACACCTTC. The rearrangement joins TRBV5-4 to TRBJ1-2, with unresolved D. CDR3 length equals 12 residues. Trimming took 7 bases from V and 2 from J, leaving 9 bases between them. Germline V gene sequence: CDR1 SGHNT, CDR2 YYREEE (reference sequence).

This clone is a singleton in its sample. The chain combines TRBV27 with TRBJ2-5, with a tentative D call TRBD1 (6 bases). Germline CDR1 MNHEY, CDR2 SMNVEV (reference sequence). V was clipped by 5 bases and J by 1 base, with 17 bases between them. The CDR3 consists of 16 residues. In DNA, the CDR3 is TGTGCCAGCAGTATATGGACAGAGATGGGCCAAGAGACCCAGTACTTC. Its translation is CASSIWTEMGQETQYF.

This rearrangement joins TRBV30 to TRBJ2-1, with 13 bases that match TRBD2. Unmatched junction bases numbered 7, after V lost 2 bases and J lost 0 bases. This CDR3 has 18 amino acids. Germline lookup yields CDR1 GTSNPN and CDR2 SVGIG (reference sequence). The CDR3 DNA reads TGTGCCTGGAGTAAAGACCGGACTAGCGGGAGCTCCTACAATGAGCAGTTCTTC. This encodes CAWSKDRTSGSSYNEQFF.

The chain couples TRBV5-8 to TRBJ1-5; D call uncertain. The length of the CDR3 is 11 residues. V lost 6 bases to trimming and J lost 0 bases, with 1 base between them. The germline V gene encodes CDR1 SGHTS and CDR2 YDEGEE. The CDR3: CASNSNQPQHF. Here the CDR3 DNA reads TGTGCCAGCAATAGCAATCAGCCCCAGCATTTT.

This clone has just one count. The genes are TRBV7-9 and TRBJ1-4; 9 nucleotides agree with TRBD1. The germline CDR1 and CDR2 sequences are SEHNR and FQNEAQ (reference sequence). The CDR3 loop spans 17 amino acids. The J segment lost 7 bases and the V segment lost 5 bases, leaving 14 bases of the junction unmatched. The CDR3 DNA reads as TGTGCCAGCAGCCCTCTCGAATCACAGGGGGCTTCTGAAAAACTGTTTTTT. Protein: CASSPLESQGASEKLFF.

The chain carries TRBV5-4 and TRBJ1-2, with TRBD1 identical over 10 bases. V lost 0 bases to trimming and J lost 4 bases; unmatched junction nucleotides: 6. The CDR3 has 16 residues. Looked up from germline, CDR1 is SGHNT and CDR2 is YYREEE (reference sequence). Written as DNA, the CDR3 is TGTGCCAGCAGCTTGGACCCGACAGGGGGCGGCTATGGCTACACCTTC. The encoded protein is CASSLDPTGGGYGYTF.

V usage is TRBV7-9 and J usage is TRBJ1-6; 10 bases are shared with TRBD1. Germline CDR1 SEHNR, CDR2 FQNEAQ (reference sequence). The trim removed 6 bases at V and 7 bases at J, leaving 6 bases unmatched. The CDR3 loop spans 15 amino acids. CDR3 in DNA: TGTGCCAGCAGTCCTCAGACAGGGGGCAATTCACCCCTCCACTTT. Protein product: CASSPQTGGNSPLHF.

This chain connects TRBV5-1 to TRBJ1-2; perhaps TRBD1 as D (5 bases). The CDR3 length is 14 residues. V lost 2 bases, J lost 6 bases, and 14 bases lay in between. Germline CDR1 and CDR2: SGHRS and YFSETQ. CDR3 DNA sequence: TGCGCCAGCAGCTTCCGGGGGTTTGGAGATGGCTACACCTTC. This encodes CASSFRGFGDGYTF.

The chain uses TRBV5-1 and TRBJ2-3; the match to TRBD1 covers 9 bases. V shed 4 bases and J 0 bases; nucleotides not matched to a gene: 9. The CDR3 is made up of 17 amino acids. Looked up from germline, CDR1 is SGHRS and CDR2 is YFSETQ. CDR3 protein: CASSPGQGLASTDTQYF. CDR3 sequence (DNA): TGCGCCAGCAGCCCGGGACAGGGTCTAGCTAGCACAGATACGCAGTATTTT.

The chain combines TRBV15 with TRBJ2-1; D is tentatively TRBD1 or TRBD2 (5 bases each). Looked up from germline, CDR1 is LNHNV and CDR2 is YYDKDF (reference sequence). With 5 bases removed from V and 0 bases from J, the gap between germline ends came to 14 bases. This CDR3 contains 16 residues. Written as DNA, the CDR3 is TGTGCCACCAGCTCTCCGGGACGCAGCTCCTACAATGAGCAGTTCTTC. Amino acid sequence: CATSSPGRSSYNEQFF.

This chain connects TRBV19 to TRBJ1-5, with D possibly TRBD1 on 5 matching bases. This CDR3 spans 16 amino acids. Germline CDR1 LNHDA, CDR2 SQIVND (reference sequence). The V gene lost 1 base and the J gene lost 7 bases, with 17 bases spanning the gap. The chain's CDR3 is CASSIGYSAGRQPQHF. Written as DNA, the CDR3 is TGTGCCAGTAGTATAGGTTACTCGGCGGGGCGCCAGCCCCAGCATTTT.

Written as DNA, the CDR3 is TGCAGCGTTTTGGACAGGAGCTATGGCTACACCTTC. Translated: CSVLDRSYGYTF. V is TRBV29-1 and J is TRBJ1-2; 7 bases fit TRBD1. The CDR3 consists of 12 residues. The V and J ends lost 5 bases and 4 bases, in that order; junction bases with no gene match: 4. CDR1 and CDR2 from the germline V gene are SQVTM and ANQGSEA.

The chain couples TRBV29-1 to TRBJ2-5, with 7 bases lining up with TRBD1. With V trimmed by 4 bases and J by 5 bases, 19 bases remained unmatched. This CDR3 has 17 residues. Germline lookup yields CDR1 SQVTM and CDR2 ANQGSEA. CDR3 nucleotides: TGCAGCGTTGCACAGGGGCCTCACAATACGGGGTTGGAGACCCAGTACTTC. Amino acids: CSVAQGPHNTGLETQYF. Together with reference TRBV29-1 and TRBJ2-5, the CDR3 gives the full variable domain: SAVISQKPSRDICQRGTSLTIQCQVDSQVTMMFWYRQQPGQSLTLIATANQGSEATYESGFVIDKFPISRPNLTFSTLTVSNMSPEDSSIYLCSVAQGPHNTGLETQYFGPGTRLLVL.